The T cell receptor beta chain under discussion was sequenced for a study of CD8 T cells in Susac syndrome. This clonotype was counted between two and nine times. Its target is unknown. Sequencing of TCR beta, carried out with a high-throughput approach, was applied to CD8+ and CD4+ T cells from the blood. While CD8+ and CD4+ T cells were isolated negatively, TEMRA cells were enriched by FACS. The CDR3 has 13 residues. In germline, CDR1 is MNHEY, CDR2 SVGEGT. V lost 5 bases and J 4 bases, leaving 9 bases between the germline ends. Random hexamers served to reverse transcribe about 0.5 to 1 ug RNA. The method of amplification for TCR beta CDR3 was immunoSEQ multiplex PCR, covering 54 Vbeta and 13 Jbeta. TCRdb independently ran MiXCR on the immunoSEQ multiplex PCR reads; one entry per CDR3 protein. The sample shows 95,000 to 150,000 distinct CDR3 sequences, approximately 93% of them seen only once. Study-level points and caveats: In its TCR sequencing and HLA analysis, the study acknowledged that the number of individuals was relatively small.

The clonotype was recovered from a human donor with multiple sclerosis. The V call is TRBV6-2 or TRBV6-3, the J call TRBJ2-1; a weak D match, TRBD2 (6 bases). The sample taken for sequencing was CD8+ T cells from PBMCs. CDR3 in amino acids: CASSQGLYNEQFF. In DNA form, the CDR3 reads TGTGCCAGCAGTCAAGGACTATACAATGAGCAGTTCTTC.